The 5 T cell receptor beta chains below all came from one sample that was sequenced in a study of CXCR3-negative and CXCR3-positive naive CD8 T cells. cDNA libraries for TRB were generated by 5' RACE incorporating UMI labels. TCRdb reprocessed the 5' RACE reads; each CDR3 protein has one entry and no DNA is given. This table lists tens of thousands of distinct CDR3 sequences. The sample comprised naive CXCR3- CD8+ T cells from blood. Subset given: CD45RO-CCR7+CD27+CD95- naive CD8+ T cells lacking CXCR3 (TNR3-). The receptor set was obtained from a human donor in good health. Some clones in this sample may be carry-over from other donors' samples.

The chain recombines TRBV5-1 with TRBJ2-7. This CDR3 has 12 amino acids. Per germline, CDR1 SGHRS and CDR2 YFSETQ. CDR3 sequence: CASSLPSYEQYF.

V gene TRBV4-3 combines with J gene TRBJ2-1. The CDR3 sequence is 16 residues long. The germline gives CDR1 LGHNA, CDR2 YSLEER. The CDR3: CASSQDRAASYNEQFF.

CDR3 in amino acids: CAWSPTGATEQYF. The V and J genes are TRBV30 and TRBJ2-7; absent DNA, TCRdb's TRBD1 call cannot be checked. This CDR3 is built from 13 residues. The germline V gene encodes CDR1 GTSNPN and CDR2 SVGIG (reference sequence).

J is TRBJ2-4 and V is TRBV29-1; without DNA, the TCRdb call of TRBD2 cannot be checked. Germline V gene sequence: CDR1 SQVTM, CDR2 ANQGSEA. This CDR3 comprises 12 residues. The CDR3 loop is CSAVFEGPLTYF.

V is TRBV7-2 and J is TRBJ2-7; without DNA, the TCRdb call of TRBD2 cannot be checked. In germline, CDR1 is SGHTA, CDR2 FQGNSA. The CDR3 runs 14 residues. The CDR3 region is CASSLWELAYEQYF.